The clone carrying this T cell receptor (beta chain) was found once. At one of its ends the junction is not consistent with the germline gene, which may arise from a read error. This entry comes from a study of blood T cell repertoires in COVID-19. The germline CDR1 and CDR2 sequences are SSHAT and FNYEAQ (reference sequence). The CDR3 length is 15 residues. Here immunoSEQ multiplex PCR was the method, and the copy in TCRdb shows in-frame clones only, minus some. This sample yields about 240,000 clones, of which about nine tenths are seen a single time; 6.2% belongs to the top ten. The J gene is TRBJ2-3, the V gene TRBV7-7; TRBD2 is a possible D gene (6 bases). Sequencing was done on a sample of peripheral blood. The clonotype was recovered from a man between 60 and 70 years old with acute or convalescent COVID-19. The CDR3 reads CASSLLGGPTDTQYF. Written as DNA, the CDR3 is TGTGCTAGCAGCTTACTGGGGGGTCCCACAGATACGCAGTATTTT.